This T cell receptor (beta chain) was recorded in a study of control samples from healthy donors and cancer patients. Profiling relied on immunoSEQ multiplex PCR, and the TCRdb table lists in-frame clones only, not all of them. The profile shows over 100,000 clones, 90% to 95% of them singletons. V lost 6 bases and J lost 7, with 15 bases in between. The CDR3 has 14 amino acids. The germline V gene encodes CDR1 WSHSY and CDR2 SAAADI. This TCR was recovered from a woman aged 18-29 years in good health. The rearrangement uses TRBV10-2 and TRBJ1-4; possibly TRBD1 for D (6 bases). The sample taken for sequencing was blood. The CDR3 bases are TGCGCCAGCAGGGTTGGGGGGGGGCGTGAAAAACTGTTTTTT. Its protein product is CASRVGGGREKLFF.